This TCR beta chain was observed in a study of blood T cell repertoires in COVID-19. This CDR3 is 15 amino acids long. CDR1 and CDR2 from the germline V gene are SNHLY and FYNNEI. V was clipped by 2 bases and J by 4 bases, with 14 bases between them. Clones were read by immunoSEQ multiplex PCR, and TCRdb kept only the in-frame ones, dropping some. The sample lists around 160,000 clones, approximately 80% occurring once. The chain is built from TRBV2 and TRBJ1-2, with D possibly being TRBD1 (5 bases). The sample comprised peripheral blood. The receptor was derived from a man aged 60 to 69 with active or convalescent COVID-19. The CDR3 region has the DNA TGTGCCAGCAGTGAAAGGGGAGGAAGAGGCTATGGCTACACCTTC. It codes for CASSERGGRGYGYTF.